This TCR beta chain was recorded in a study of shared clonotypes between healthy human individuals. The CDR3 runs to 16 residues. Assay used: immunoSEQ multiplex PCR; TCRdb lists only in-frame clones, some missing. The sample lists more than 900,000 clones; roughly 74% were seen once. The receptor was isolated from a man aged 18 to 29 in good health. Some clones in this sample may be carry-over from other donors' samples. Input material: memory CD4+ T cells from PBMCs. Regarding subset: CD45RA-negative fraction. The chain has TRBV21-1 and TRBJ2-2; TRBD2, the table's D call, was not compared with the DNA. TRBV21-1 is annotated as a pseudogene. DNA of the CDR3: TGTGCCAGCAGCAAAGACCACGGTGCGAACACCGGGGAGCTGTTTTTT. Translating it yields CASSKDHGANTGELFF.